The clone carrying this T cell receptor beta chain was recorded a few times. Germline V gene sequence: CDR1 SEHNR, CDR2 FQNEAQ (reference sequence). The CDR3 runs to 12 residues. V was pared by 3 bases and J by 6 bases, with 9 bases between. The data were taken from a study of regulatory T cells in long-lasting Graves disease. Looking at the study overall: In persistent Graves' disease, antithyroid drugs had been taken for over 5 years and TSH receptor antibodies stayed positive.

CDR3 regions were amplified by Arm-PCR using iRepertoire HTBI primers to build TCR beta libraries. TCRdb re-called the multiplex PCR reads with MiXCR, one entry per CDR3 protein. The profile covers under 450,000 distinct CDR3 sequences, with 23% appearing a single time and roughly 26% taken by the ten largest. Described time point: persistent/refractory GD, antithyroid drugs over 5 years with positive TRAb. The TCR library was made from RNA extracted from PBMCs. Peripheral blood, around 9.7 milliliters per patient, was collected in EDTA tubes. The chain is built from TRBV7-9 and TRBJ2-7; no clear D gene. The specimen was peripheral blood mononuclear cells (PBMCs), collected when the disease was refractory, from a patient treated with antithyroid drugs. This sequence was found in a female donor with Graves disease. The CDR3 loop reads CASSFSRSEQYF. For the CDR3, the DNA is TGTGCCAGCAGCTTCAGTCGTAGCGAGCAGTACTTC.